The TCR beta chain under discussion was sequenced for a study of cytomegalovirus exposure and HLA in healthy donors. General study findings and limits: In a later analysis, a genetic analysis reported fewer productive-TCR N-insertions in an Asian-associated ancestry cluster than the cohort average. A highly shared variant cluster was judged a likely technical artifact. A later analysis by the authors found several of the most significant clusters apparently linked to common viral pathogens.

A word on this clone: Its matching antigen is unknown.

Vbeta (60) and Jbeta (13) primers were used in the PCR. Data came from immunoSEQ multiplex PCR; TCRdb stores just in-frame clones and leaves some out. The repertoire holds 160,000 or so clones, with 60% to 85% as singletons. The germline V gene has CDR1 MNHEY and CDR2 SMNVEV (reference sequence). V lost 1 base and J lost 3; bases outside the gene matches: 2. The CDR3 loop spans 15 amino acids. The chain carries TRBV27 and TRBJ2-7; TRBD2 agrees at 11 bases. The sample was PBMCs. This sequence originates from a man aged 25-40 years in good health and CMV-seropositive. The CDR3 here is CASSLYLAGGYEQYF. The CDR3 DNA follows: TGTGCCAGCAGTTTATACCTAGCGGGGGGCTACGAGCAGTACTTC.